A single sample gave rise to the 9 T cell receptor beta chains below, sequenced in a study of blood T cells in healthy people across ages. The authors ran a second PCR of 7 to 11 cycles using a sample-barcoded 5' primer and a J-beta primer mix. TCRdb passed the 5' RACE reads through MiXCR, listing each CDR3 protein once. The sample has about 970,000 distinct CDR3 sequences, about 53% seen once. Sequenced: blood. These receptors all stem from a woman in her fifties or sixties in good health.

This clonotype was counted only a few times. The gene calls are TRBV10-3 and TRBJ2-1, with TRBD2 as a possible D gene (6 bases). This CDR3 is built from 14 residues. Germline CDR1 ENHRY, CDR2 SYGVKD. V shed 7 bases and J shed 2 bases, with 12 bases lying between them. The CDR3 is CAIMSGDPYNEQFF. The CDR3 coding sequence is TGTGCCATCATGTCGGGAGACCCCTACAATGAGCAGTTCTTC.

The chain couples TRBV29-1 to TRBJ2-7, with D perhaps given as TRBD1 or TRBD2 (6 bases each). This CDR3 is built from 13 residues. V was clipped by 6 bases and J by 7 bases, with 19 bases between them. Germline V CDR1 and CDR2: SQVTM, ANQGSEA. CDR3: CSVRGRPGGEQYF. CDR3 nucleotides: TGCAGCGTAAGGGGGAGGCCCGGGGGAGAGCAGTACTTC.

A word on this clonotype: A much larger clone is a single base away; this may be a read error. The chain recombines TRBV30 with TRBJ2-4, with D possibly matching TRBD2 (7 bases). TRBJ2-7 explains the end of the DNA better; the J call may be wrong. Germline-derived CDR1 and CDR2 are GTSNPN and SVGIG (reference sequence). This CDR3 comprises 11 residues. The CDR3 bases are TGTGCCTTGAGGGGGAGGGGCGAGCAGTACTTC. It specifies CALRGRGEQYF.

For this clonotype: One junction end does not reproduce the germline sequence, and a read error may be involved. The chain has TRBV25-1 and TRBJ2-4; 8 bases are shared with TRBD2. The CDR3 consists of 18 residues. Germline values: CDR1 MGHDK, CDR2 SYGVNS. The CDR3 loop is CVSSVSGRGPVAKNIQYF. The CDR3 DNA reads TGTGTCAGCAGTGTATCCGGGAGGGGTCCCGTAGCCAAAAACATTCAGTACTTC.

This clonotype was seen just once. The chain recombines TRBV5-4 with TRBJ2-5; possibly TRBD2 for D (5 bases). The DNA end is more similar to TRBJ2-7, so the J call may be wrong. Germline assignment: CDR1 SGHNT and CDR2 YYREEE (reference sequence). CDR3 length: 14 amino acids. The CDR3 region is CASSLPSSPYEQYF. CDR3 nucleotides: TGTGCCAGCAGCTTGCCGTCTAGCCCCTACGAGCAGTACTTC.

This clonotype was observed a few times. V and J are TRBV20-1 and TRBJ2-7; D is uncertain. V lost 4 bases, J lost 1 base, and 14 bases lay in between. The length of the CDR3 is 14 residues. The V gene's germline CDR1 is DFQATT and CDR2 SNEGSKA (reference sequence). CDR3: CSAIPGVRSYEQYF. The CDR3 coding sequence is TGCAGTGCTATACCAGGAGTCCGGTCCTACGAGCAGTACTTC.

The chain carries TRBV14 and TRBJ1-2; possible D gene TRBD1, 6 bases. V was trimmed by 4 bases and J by 10 bases, leaving 19 bases between them. Per germline, CDR1 SGHDN and CDR2 FVKESK. The CDR3 spans 14 residues. CDR3 loop: CASSLGGLIGFYTF. In DNA, the CDR3 is TGTGCCAGCAGCCTCGGGGGCTTGATCGGTTTCTACACCTTC.

The V gene is TRBV7-3, the J gene TRBJ1-1; D not resolved. V gave up 0 bases and J gave up 1 base, with 9 bases separating them. The CDR3 is 15 residues long. The germline gives CDR1 SGHTA, CDR2 FQGTGA. The CDR3 spells CASSLTGGGNTEAFF. The CDR3 DNA reads as TGTGCCAGCAGCTTAACAGGCGGAGGGAACACTGAAGCTTTCTTT.

The chain has TRBV2 and TRBJ2-7; D gene ambiguous. Trimming stripped 6 bases from V and 2 bases from J, with 8 bases between. Germline V gives CDR1 SNHLY, CDR2 FYNNEI. This CDR3 spans 12 amino acids. The CDR3 here is CASRLFPYEQYF. For the CDR3, the DNA is TGTGCCAGCAGGTTGTTCCCCTACGAGCAGTACTTC.